The 16 T cell receptor beta chains below all came from one sample that was sequenced in a study of blood T cell repertoires in COVID-19. TCRdb keeps only in-frame clones here, not all; method: immunoSEQ multiplex PCR. The sample includes 200,000 to 300,000 clones, approximately 86% of them seen just once. The source material was peripheral blood. These receptors were taken from a man aged 30-40 years with active or convalescent COVID-19.

This chain links TRBV2 with TRBJ1-2; D is undetermined. This CDR3 is built from 13 residues. Germline V lookup: CDR1 SNHLY, CDR2 FYNNEI. Trimming took off 3 bases at V and 4 bases at J, with 9 bases between the two ends. CDR3 region: CASSEYSVYGYTF. CDR3 nucleotide sequence: TGTGCCAGCAGTGAGTACAGTGTCTATGGCTACACCTTC. The full variable domain, completed using reference TRBV2 and TRBJ1-2, is EPEVTQTPSHQVTQMGQEVILRCVPISNHLYFYWYRQILGQKVEFLVSFYNNEISEKSEIFDDQFSVERPDGSNFTLKIRSTKLEDSAMYFCASSEYSVYGYTFGSGTRLTVV.

The chain has TRBV7-2 and TRBJ1-6; 9 nucleotides align to TRBD1. V trimming: 5 bases; J trimming: 7 bases; junction bases outside the gene matches: 9. Germline CDR1 reads SGHTA; CDR2 reads FQGNSA. The CDR3 has 16 residues. The CDR3: CASSTSGTGYNSPLHF. CDR3 coding DNA: TGTGCCAGCAGCACTTCCGGGACAGGGTACAATTCACCCCTCCACTTT. Drawing the rest from reference TRBV7-2 and TRBJ1-6, the complete variable domain is GAGVSQSPSNKVTEKGKDVELRCDPISGHTALYWYRQSLGQGLEFLIYFQGNSAPDKSGLPSDRFSAERTGGSVSTLTIQRTQQEDSAVYLCASSTSGTGYNSPLHFGNGTRLTVT.

This chain joins TRBV10-2 and TRBJ2-7, with 10 bases identical to TRBD1. Germline V gene lookup returns CDR1 WSHSY and CDR2 SAAADI. CDR3 size: 16 residues. The J segment lost 2 bases and the V segment lost 3 bases, leaving 7 bases of the junction unmatched. The CDR3 nucleotides are TGCGCCAGCAGTGACTTGGGACAGGGGAGGCCCTACGAGCAGTACTTC. Its translation: CASSDLGQGRPYEQYF.

As concerns this clone: Other nucleotide sequences from this sample produce the same CDR3. This CDR3 is CASSPQVAGTGVYGYTF. The CDR3 bases are TGTGCCAGCAGCCCACAGGTGGCCGGGACAGGGGTTTATGGCTACACCTTC. The chain uses TRBV7-8 and TRBJ1-2, with 10 bases matching TRBD1. Germline CDR1 reads SGHVS; CDR2 reads FQNEAQ. The CDR3 has 17 residues. J was trimmed by 5 bases and V by 5 bases; bases with no gene match: 14.

The chain combines TRBV5-1 with TRBJ2-1; 8 bases align to TRBD2. Germline-derived CDR1 and CDR2 are SGHRS and YFSETQ. The CDR3 contains 16 residues. Losses at the gene ends were 0 bases for V and 4 bases for J; bases not matched to a gene: 6. The CDR3 nucleotides read TGCGCCAGCAGCTTGGCCGGAGTAGCGGGGTACAATGAGCAGTTCTTC. Translation gives CASSLAGVAGYNEQFF.

The rearrangement links TRBV6-6 to TRBJ1-2; D gene uncertain. Germline V CDR1 and CDR2: MNHNY, SVGAGI (reference sequence). Trimming took 5 bases from V and 8 from J, leaving 27 bases between them. This CDR3 is 17 amino acids long. This CDR3 is CASSPFRGSSRIMGYTF. DNA of the CDR3: TGTGCCAGCAGTCCGTTTCGGGGTTCAAGCCGGATTATGGGCTACACCTTC.

The CDR3 region has the DNA TGTGCCTGGAGTGTCCCCGGGGGGCGCACAGATACGCAGTATTTT. Protein: CAWSVPGGRTDTQYF. The chain employs TRBV30 and TRBJ2-3; tentatively, D is TRBD2 (7 bases). The germline V and J ends were trimmed by 0 bases and 1 base, with 11 bases remaining between them. The CDR3 spans 15 residues. Germline CDR1 GTSNPN, CDR2 SVGIG (reference sequence).

The CDR3 nucleotides read TGTGCCAGCAGTTTAGTGGCAGGGGGGTATAATAACTATGGCTACACCTTC. This encodes CASSLVAGGYNNYGYTF. This chain links TRBV27 with TRBJ1-2; 7 bases fit TRBD1. J was trimmed by 1 base and V by 2 bases; bases with no gene match: 10. The V gene's germline CDR1 is MNHEY and CDR2 SMNVEV (reference sequence). This CDR3 contains 17 residues.

The V call is TRBV9, the J call TRBJ1-2; D gene uncertain. Germline V lookup: CDR1 SGDLS, CDR2 YYNGEE. The CDR3 has 15 residues. V was shortened by 3 bases and J by 1 base, with 13 bases between the two germline ends. The CDR3 nucleotides read TGTGCCAGCAGCGCAAGTCCTTCAGTTAACTATGGCTACACCTTC. As protein: CASSASPSVNYGYTF.

J is TRBJ2-2 and V is TRBV11-2; D is unresolved. This CDR3 is 12 amino acids long. Looked up from germline, CDR1 is SGHAT and CDR2 is FQNNGV. The V gene lost 4 bases and the J gene lost 4 bases, with 4 bases spanning the gap. CDR3 sequence reads: CASSSITGELFF. The CDR3 nucleotides read TGTGCCAGCAGCTCTATCACCGGGGAGCTGTTTTTT.

CDR3: CASSEGTGGAYGYTF. The CDR3 region has the DNA TGTGCCAGCAGTGAAGGGACAGGGGGCGCCTATGGCTACACCTTC. The chain couples TRBV6-4 to TRBJ1-2; TRBD1 matches at 12 bases. V was pared by 3 bases and J by 4 bases, with 3 bases of the junction left unmatched. In germline, CDR1 is MRHNA, CDR2 SNTAGT. CDR3 length equals 15 residues.

V gene TRBV7-2 combines with J gene TRBJ2-2; D ambiguous. This CDR3 contains 16 residues. Germline-derived CDR1 and CDR2 are SGHTA and FQGNSA. Trimming stripped 0 bases from V and 7 bases from J, with 15 bases between. The CDR3 sequence is CASSLAVIQSGGELFF. DNA for the CDR3: TGTGCCAGCAGCTTAGCGGTTATACAGTCCGGCGGGGAGCTGTTTTTT.

The chain carries TRBV6-6 and TRBJ2-5, with 7 bases aligning to TRBD2. The CDR3 contains 14 residues. With V trimmed by 6 bases and J by 2 bases, 6 bases remained unmatched. Germline V lookup: CDR1 MNHNY, CDR2 SVGAGI (reference sequence). CDR3 DNA sequence: TGTGCCAGCAGCCGAGGACTAGGTCAAGAGACCCAGTACTTC. Translation: CASSRGLGQETQYF.

This clone came up once. The V call is TRBV5-1, the J call TRBJ1-2; 9 nucleotides match TRBD1. Germline CDR1 and CDR2: SGHRS and YFSETQ. V lost 5 bases, J lost 8 bases, and 16 bases stayed unmatched. The length of the CDR3 is 16 residues. The CDR3 loop reads CASRWTGASAMQGYTF. CDR3 DNA sequence: TGCGCCAGCAGATGGACAGGGGCCTCCGCTATGCAAGGCTACACCTTC.

This chain joins TRBV14 and TRBJ1-3; the D is unclear. Per the germline V gene, CDR1 is SGHDN and CDR2 is FVKESK. This CDR3 region has 13 residues. Between the trimmed V and J ends, which lost 2 bases and 4 bases, there was a span of 6 bases. The CDR3 DNA sequence: TGTGCCAGCAGCCAATCGGTCGGAAACACCATATATTTT. Protein product: CASSQSVGNTIYF.

The chain combines TRBV14 with TRBJ2-7; 7 bases are a match to TRBD1. From germline, CDR1 is SGHDN and CDR2 FVKESK. V trimming: 0 bases; J trimming: 4 bases; junction bases outside the gene matches: 6. CDR3 length: 15 residues. The CDR3 loop reads CASSQDGQDQYEQYF. The CDR3 DNA reads as TGTGCCAGCAGCCAAGACGGACAGGACCAATACGAGCAGTACTTC. The full variable domain, in which reference TRBV14 and TRBJ2-7 provide the parts outside the CDR3, is EAGVTQFPSHSVIEKGQTVTLRCDPISGHDNLYWYRRVMGKEIKFLLHFVKESKQDESGMPNNRFLAERTGGTYSTLKVQPAELEDSGVYFCASSQDGQDQYEQYFGPGTRLTVT.